This TCR beta chain was recorded in a study of T cell repertoires in cytomegalovirus infection (dated by TCRdb to the late 2010s). Looking at the study overall: Donor HLA type was relevant to the analysis, as public TCR beta signatures indicated carriage of CMV infection together with the matching HLA type. Broader findings and caveats from the paper: In the ex vivo response, HLA-C-restricted CMV-specific TCR beta clonotypes were dominant, and in two of eight donors the single most frequent clonotype came from this HLA-C-restricted group. In both this cohort and an independent roughly 330-donor cohort, the cumulative frequency of public TCR beta family members distinguished carriers of CMV infection plus the relevant HLA type.

This clonotype was found many times. Which antigen it targets is not known. Per-base qualities were not stored, and no clone one base away is much larger. The data were produced on an Illumina HiSeq 1500. TCRdb handled the public reads itself, with Q25 trimming in fastp and clone calling in MiXCR, and kept productive beta chains. Rows are combined by CDR3 protein, so each entry shows the most common genes and DNA. The sample table holds about 230,000 distinct CDR3 sequences, of which about 5.9% were seen once. The top ten clones comprise under 7% of the sample. CDR1 is given as MGHDK and CDR2 as SYGVNS, both from the germline V gene. The CDR3 spans 12 residues, from the cysteine through the phenylalanine. Of the read, only the CDR3 DNA is kept; its 36 bases are in frame from base 1. V is cut by 6 bases and J by 3 bases, and the space between the germline ends is 8 bases.

Recombination joined TRBV25-1 with TRBJ2-5, and perhaps TRBD1 as D gene, on 6 matching bases. The TCR comes from a human donor in good health (CMV status not recorded). Some clones in this sample may be carry-over from other donors' samples. Sample: PBMCs. DNA sequence: TGTGCCAGCAGCAGGGGTAAAGAGACCCAGTACTTC. Translated, it gives CASSRGKETQYF.